These 21 T cell receptor beta chains came from one sample sequenced in a study of blood T cell repertoires in COVID-19. Assay used: immunoSEQ multiplex PCR; TCRdb lists only in-frame clones, some missing. Of roughly 200,000 clones in the sample, 88% were seen once. The sample taken for sequencing was peripheral blood. These TCRs come from a man aged 50-59 years with COVID-19, enrolled during active disease.

On this clone itself: The same CDR3 arises from other DNA sequences in this sample as well. The chain has TRBV12-3 or TRBV12-4 and TRBJ1-1; a possible D gene is TRBD1 (5 bases). V shed 9 bases and J shed 6 bases, with 17 bases lying between them. The CDR3 is 13 residues long. In DNA, the CDR3 is TGTGCCAGTACCTCCTTTTCGGGGGCTGAAGCTTTCTTT. Translating it yields CASTSFSGAEAFF.

The rearrangement links TRBV27 to TRBJ1-2; D not certain. Germline V gives CDR1 MNHEY, CDR2 SMNVEV (reference sequence). The CDR3 covers 16 residues. With 2 bases removed from V and 8 bases from J, the gap between germline ends came to 21 bases. DNA of the CDR3: TGTGCCAGCAGTTTACGGCCCCAGCAGACCACAGCCGGCTACACCTTC. This encodes CASSLRPQQTTAGYTF.

The V and J genes are TRBV28 and TRBJ2-4, with TRBD1 as a possible D gene (5 bases). With 7 bases removed from V and 4 bases from J, the gap between germline ends came to 17 bases. This CDR3 has 15 residues. Germline V gene data show CDR1 as MDHEN and CDR2 as SYDVKM. The CDR3 spells CASNIRGLEKNIQYF. The CDR3 DNA reads as TGTGCCAGCAATATAAGGGGTTTAGAAAAAAACATTCAGTACTTC.

The V gene is TRBV5-5, the J gene TRBJ1-1, with D possibly matching TRBD1 (6 bases). The CDR3 length is 14 residues. CDR1 and CDR2 (germline): SGHKS, YYEKEE (reference sequence). Trimming took 1 base from V and 4 from J, leaving 11 bases between them. CDR3 sequence (DNA): TGTGCCAGCAGCTTGCGTGGGGGCGGCACTGAAGCTTTCTTT. Translating gives CASSLRGGGTEAFF.

J is TRBJ2-3 and V is TRBV4-2, with a tentative D call TRBD2 (7 bases). CDR3 size: 17 residues. In germline, CDR1 is LGHNA, CDR2 YNFKEQ. V lost 0 bases and J lost 2, with 15 bases in between. CDR3 sequence reads: CASSQEGGGPDTDTQYF. The DNA for the CDR3 is TGTGCCAGCAGCCAAGAAGGGGGGGGCCCAGACACAGATACGCAGTATTTT.

The table lists this clone with a count of one. The J gene is TRBJ1-2, the V gene TRBV5-5; 9 bases are a match to TRBD1. Germline CDR1 is SGHKS and CDR2 is YYEKEE (reference sequence). The CDR3 is made up of 16 amino acids. J gave up 4 bases and V 0 bases, and 7 bases lay outside the gene matches. The DNA for the CDR3 is TGTGCCAGCAGCTTGGGGGGACAGGGTTCTGTCTATGGCTACACCTTC. It yields the protein CASSLGGQGSVYGYTF. Looking up the rest from reference TRBV5-5 and TRBJ1-2 gives the full variable domain: DAGVTQSPTHLIKTRGQQVTLRCSPISGHKSVSWYQQVLGQGPQFIFQYYEKEERGRGNFPDRFSARQFPNYSSELNVNALLLGDSALYLCASSLGGQGSVYGYTFGSGTRLTVV.

V usage is TRBV7-8 and J usage is TRBJ1-5, with D maybe TRBD1 (5 bases). The CDR3 is 13 amino acids. Germline CDR1 and CDR2: SGHVS and FQNEAQ. V lost 5 bases, J lost 6 bases, and 11 bases lay in between. In DNA form, the CDR3 reads TGTGCCAGCAGCCCTAGGGGCGGTCAGCCCCAGCATTTT. It translates to CASSPRGGQPQHF.

A word on this clone: A junction end diverges from the germline sequence, so it may reflect a read error. The V and J genes are TRBV7-9 and TRBJ2-1, with TRBD1 matching over 9 bases. Germline loops: CDR1 SEHNR, CDR2 FQNEAQ (reference sequence). CDR3 length: 19 amino acids. In DNA form, the CDR3 reads TGTGCCAGCAGCTTAGAGGGACAGGGACCCCTCCCTGGCTACGATGAGCAGTTCTTC. This gives the protein CASSLEGQGPLPGYDEQFF.

This clone has just one count. The chain combines TRBV9 with TRBJ2-7, with 12 bases fitting TRBD1. Losses at the gene ends were 0 bases for V and 4 bases for J; bases not matched to a gene: 5. Germline V gene sequence: CDR1 SGDLS, CDR2 YYNGEE. The CDR3 is made up of 16 amino acids. DNA of the CDR3: TGTGCCAGCAGCGTAGGAGGGGACAGGGGGCTGTACGAGCAGTACTTC. Its protein is CASSVGGDRGLYEQYF.

The chain carries TRBV4-2 and TRBJ2-5; no clear D. Germline assignment: CDR1 LGHNA and CDR2 YNFKEQ. This CDR3 contains 13 residues. V gave up 4 bases and J gave up 2 bases, with 8 bases separating them. The CDR3 here is CASSLRQQETQYF. The CDR3 nucleotides are TGTGCCAGCAGCCTCAGACAACAAGAGACCCAGTACTTC.

With respect to this clone: The sample has other DNA sequences that encode this CDR3 too. The chain recombines TRBV11-3 with TRBJ2-2; D gene uncertain. The germline V gene encodes CDR1 SGHNT and CDR2 YENEEA. This CDR3 region has 13 residues. Trimming took 5 bases from V and 2 from J, leaving 6 bases between them. This CDR3 reads CASSLLNTGELFF. CDR3 nucleotide sequence: TGTGCCAGCAGCCTACTCAACACCGGGGAGCTGTTTTTT.

The chain combines TRBV5-5 with TRBJ1-3; perhaps TRBD1 as D (6 bases). Germline V gene data show CDR1 as SGHKS and CDR2 as YYEKEE (reference sequence). The CDR3 length is 15 residues. V was pared by 2 bases and J by 4 bases, with 13 bases between. CDR3 in DNA: TGTGCCAGCAGCTTTACCAGGACAGCCGGAAACACCATATATTTT. Translating gives CASSFTRTAGNTIYF.

The chain employs TRBV7-9 and TRBJ2-5; 9 bases are a match to TRBD1. V trimming: 5 bases; J trimming: 5 bases; junction bases outside the gene matches: 6. The CDR3 is 14 amino acids. Germline V gives CDR1 SEHNR, CDR2 FQNEAQ (reference sequence). The CDR3 sequence: CASSPDRGAETQYF. For the CDR3, the DNA is TGTGCCAGCAGCCCGGACAGGGGTGCGGAGACCCAGTACTTC.

The chain carries TRBV7-6 and TRBJ2-1, with TRBD2 matching over 7 bases. There are 15 residues in the CDR3. Looked up from germline, CDR1 is SGHVS and CDR2 is FNYEAQ. V shed 0 bases and J 6 bases; nucleotides not matched to a gene: 5. For the CDR3, the DNA is TGTGCCAGCAGCTTAGCGGGAGGGCCCTCCAATGAGCAGTTCTTC. It yields the protein CASSLAGGPSNEQFF.

V and J are TRBV4-2 and TRBJ2-1; 8 bases map to TRBD2. This CDR3 contains 16 residues. Germline CDR1 and CDR2: LGHNA and YNFKEQ. With V trimmed by 0 bases and J by 8 bases, 9 bases remained unmatched. This CDR3 is CASSQDRSGVADEQFF. The CDR3 nucleotides are TGTGCCAGCAGCCAAGATCGTAGCGGGGTGGCGGATGAGCAGTTCTTC.

The chain employs TRBV7-2 and TRBJ2-3; 12 nucleotides align to TRBD2. This CDR3 has 16 residues. Looked up from germline, CDR1 is SGHTA and CDR2 is FQGNSA. V lost 5 bases and J lost 5; bases outside the gene matches: 8. The CDR3 region has the DNA TGTGCCAGCAGCCAACGACTAGCGGGAGTGGGAGATACGCAGTATTTT. Translated: CASSQRLAGVGDTQYF. Using reference TRBV7-2 and TRBJ2-3 for the parts outside the CDR3, the full variable domain is GAGVSQSPSNKVTEKGKDVELRCDPISGHTALYWYRQSLGQGLEFLIYFQGNSAPDKSGLPSDRFSAERTGGSVSTLTIQRTQQEDSAVYLCASSQRLAGVGDTQYFGPGTRLTVL.

The chain uses TRBV18 and TRBJ1-2; no firm D call. Germline V gene lookup returns CDR1 KGHSH and CDR2 LQKENI. V lost 2 bases to trimming and J lost 6 bases, with 19 bases between them. The CDR3 is 16 residues long. The CDR3 protein is CASSPKGGLLKDGYTF. DNA for the CDR3: TGTGCCAGCTCACCAAAAGGAGGGCTGTTGAAGGATGGCTACACCTTC. The complete variable domain, with remaining parts taken from reference TRBV18 and TRBJ1-2, reads NAGVMQNPRHLVRRRGQEARLRCSPMKGHSHVYWYRQLPEEGLKFMVYLQKENIIDESGMPKERFSAEFPKEGPSILRIQQVVRGDSAAYFCASSPKGGLLKDGYTFGSGTRLTVV.

The gene calls are TRBV5-1 and TRBJ1-1, with D unclear. The V gene lost 1 base and the J gene lost 5 bases, with 12 bases spanning the gap. Per the germline V gene, CDR1 is SGHRS and CDR2 is YFSETQ. The CDR3 runs 14 residues. CDR3 coding DNA: TGCGCCAGCAGCTTGCGTTCCGGGAGAACTGAAGCTTTCTTT. Translated: CASSLRSGRTEAFF. The entire variable domain, with the rest obtained from reference TRBV5-1 and TRBJ1-1, is as follows: KAGVTQTPRYLIKTRGQQVTLSCSPISGHRSVSWYQQTPGQGLQFLFEYFSETQRNKGNFPGRFSGRQFSNSRSEMNVSTLELGDSALYLCASSLRSGRTEAFFGQGTRLTVV.

The chain joins TRBV10-3 to TRBJ2-2, with TRBD1 as a possible D gene (6 bases). This CDR3 is built from 15 residues. Germline CDR1 is ENHRY and CDR2 is SYGVKD. V lost 3 bases to trimming and J lost 4 bases, with 12 bases between them. The CDR3 protein is CAISDVGASTGELFF. CDR3 nucleotide sequence: TGTGCCATCAGTGACGTGGGGGCGAGCACCGGGGAGCTGTTTTTT.

This clone was counted between two and nine times. The gene calls are TRBV6-5 and TRBJ2-3, with 15 bases aligning to TRBD2. CDR1 is MNHEY and CDR2 is SVGAGI in the germline V gene. The CDR3 is made up of 15 amino acids. With 6 bases clipped from V and 6 bases from J, the junction kept 4 bases outside the gene matches. CDR3 loop: CASRGLAGGGDTQYF. Here the CDR3 DNA reads TGTGCCAGCAGGGGACTAGCGGGAGGAGGGGATACGCAGTATTTT.

This clone was recorded once. V is TRBV5-1 and J is TRBJ2-5, with 8 bases fitting TRBD2. The V gene's germline CDR1 is SGHRS and CDR2 YFSETQ. This CDR3 spans 15 amino acids. V dropped 3 bases and J dropped 3; count of bases not matched to a gene: 7. This chain's CDR3 is CASSYRRGAEETQYF. The CDR3 DNA is TGCGCCAGCAGCTATCGGCGGGGGGCAGAAGAGACCCAGTACTTC.